The present T cell receptor (beta chain) was sequenced within a study of identical twins. Study-level findings and limits: The authors drew conclusions from cross-sectional statistical analysis rather than following the same donors.

Notes on this clonotype: Its target is not known.

From the 5' RACE reads, TCRdb called clonotypes with MiXCR, one entry per CDR3 protein. The sample carries fewer than 550,000 distinct CDR3 sequences, approximately 15% recorded once. Germline V gene sequence: CDR1 DFQATT, CDR2 SNEGSKA (reference sequence). V lost 3 bases and J 2 bases, leaving 10 bases between the germline ends. The CDR3 spans 13 residues. These data were also reused for a study on yellow fever vaccine responses in identical twins.

The specimen sequenced was CD4+ T cells sorted from blood. V and J are TRBV20-1 and TRBJ2-5, with D hard to call. This TCR derives from a woman aged 18-29 years in good health. The CDR3 DNA reads as TGCAGTGCTAGGCGGCCTCCTCAAGAGACCCAGTACTTC. It yields the protein CSARRPPQETQYF.